This T cell receptor (beta chain) was sequenced during a study of beta chain features in type 1 diabetes. Germline assignment: CDR1 SGDLS and CDR2 YYNGEE. Trimming at V came to 2 bases and at J to 0 bases, leaving 5 bases not matched to a gene. This CDR3 region has 16 residues. All of the isolated RNA was reverse transcribed, so expressed TCRB transcripts were sequenced. Deep immunoSEQ sequencing covered naive, central memory and regulatory T cell samples. Sequenced by immunoSEQ multiplex PCR; TCRdb stores in-frame clones only, minus some. The data hold under 950,000 clones, with 15% to 20% observed a single time. Details on this clone: Antigen: not known. Other DNA sequences from this sample encode an identical CDR3 as well.

Every single donor gave one heparinised blood draw, and these averaged roughly 100 mL. Sorting with CD45RO/CCR7/CD25/CD127/CD95/CD27 yielded naive, central memory, regulatory and stem-like memory CD4+ cells. Whole-study results and caveats: The study left unresolved whether HLA type influences TCRB rearrangement.

V is TRBV9 and J is TRBJ2-1; 7 bases match TRBD2. This TCR derives from a woman in her late teens or twenties in good health. Sequencing used naive CD4+ T cells from blood. The CDR3: CASSVLGGSSYNEQFF. CDR3 DNA: TGTGCCAGCAGCGTCTTAGGCGGGAGCTCCTACAATGAGCAGTTCTTC. The variable domain in full, with the rest retrieved from reference TRBV9 and TRBJ2-1, is DSGVTQTPKHLITATGQRVTLRCSPRSGDLSVYWYQQSLDQGLQFLIQYYNGEERAKGNILERFSAQQFPDLHSELNLSSLELGDSALYFCASSVLGGSSYNEQFFGPGTRLTVL.